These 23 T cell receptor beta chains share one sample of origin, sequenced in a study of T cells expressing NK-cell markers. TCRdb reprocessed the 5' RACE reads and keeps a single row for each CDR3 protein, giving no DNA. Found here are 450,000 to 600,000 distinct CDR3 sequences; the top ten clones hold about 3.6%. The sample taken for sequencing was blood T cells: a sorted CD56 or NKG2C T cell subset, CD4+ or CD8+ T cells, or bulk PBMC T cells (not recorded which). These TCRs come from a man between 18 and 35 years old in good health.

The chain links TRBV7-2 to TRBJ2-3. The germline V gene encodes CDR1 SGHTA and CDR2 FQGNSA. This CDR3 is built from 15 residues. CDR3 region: CAITEKLLGTDTQYF.

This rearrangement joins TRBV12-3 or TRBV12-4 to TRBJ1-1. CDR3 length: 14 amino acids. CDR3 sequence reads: CASSLIQRIGVAFF.

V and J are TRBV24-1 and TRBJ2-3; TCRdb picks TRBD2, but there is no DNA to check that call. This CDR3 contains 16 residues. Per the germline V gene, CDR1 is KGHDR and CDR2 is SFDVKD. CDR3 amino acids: CATSDLPSGSTDTQYF.

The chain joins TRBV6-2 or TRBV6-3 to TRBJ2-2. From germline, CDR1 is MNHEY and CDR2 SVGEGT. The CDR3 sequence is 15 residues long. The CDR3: CASSWQITNTGELFF.

CDR3 amino acids: CASSSTTGINEQFF. The V gene is TRBV7-6, the J gene TRBJ2-1; checking the TCRdb D call of TRBD1 is not possible without DNA. Germline V lookup: CDR1 SGHVS, CDR2 FNYEAQ. The CDR3 spans 14 residues. The full variable domain, with the rest looked up from reference TRBV7-6 and TRBJ2-1, is GAGVSQSPRYKVTKRGQDVALRCDPISGHVSLYWYRQALGQGPEFLTYFNYEAQQDKSGLPNDRFSAERPEGSISTLTIQRTEQRDSAMYRCASSSTTGINEQFFGPGTRLTVL.

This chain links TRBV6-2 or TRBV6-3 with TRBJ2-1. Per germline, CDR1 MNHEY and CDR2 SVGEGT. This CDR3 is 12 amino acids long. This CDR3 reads CASSYSTYYRFF.

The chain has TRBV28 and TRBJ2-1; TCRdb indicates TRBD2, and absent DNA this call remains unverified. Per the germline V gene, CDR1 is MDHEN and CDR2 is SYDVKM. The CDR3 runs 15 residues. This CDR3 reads CASRLSSGTYNEQFF.

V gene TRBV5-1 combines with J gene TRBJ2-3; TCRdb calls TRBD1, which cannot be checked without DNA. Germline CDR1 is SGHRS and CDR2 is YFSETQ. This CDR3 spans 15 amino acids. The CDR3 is CASSSETGSGDTQYF.

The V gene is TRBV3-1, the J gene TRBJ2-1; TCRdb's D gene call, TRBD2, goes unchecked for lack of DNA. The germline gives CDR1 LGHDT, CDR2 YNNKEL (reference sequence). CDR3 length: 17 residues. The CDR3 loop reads CASSQEGLAGAYNEQFF.

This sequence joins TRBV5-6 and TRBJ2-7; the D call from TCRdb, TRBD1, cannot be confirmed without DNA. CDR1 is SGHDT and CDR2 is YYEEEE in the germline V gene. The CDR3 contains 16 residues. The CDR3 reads CASSSDLDSLSYEQYF. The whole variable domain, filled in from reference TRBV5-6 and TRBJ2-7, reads DAGVTQSPTHLIKTRGQQVTLRCSPKSGHDTVSWYQQALGQGPQFIFQYYEEEERQRGNFPDRFSGHQFPNYSSELNVNALLLGDSALYLCASSSDLDSLSYEQYFGPGTRLTVT.

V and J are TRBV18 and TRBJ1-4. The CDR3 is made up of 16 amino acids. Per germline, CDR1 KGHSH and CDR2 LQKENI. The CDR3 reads CASSPHRASTNEKLFF.

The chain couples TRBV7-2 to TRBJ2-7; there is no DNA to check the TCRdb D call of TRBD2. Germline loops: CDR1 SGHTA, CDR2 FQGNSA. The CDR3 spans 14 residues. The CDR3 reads CASSQGLPAYEQYF.

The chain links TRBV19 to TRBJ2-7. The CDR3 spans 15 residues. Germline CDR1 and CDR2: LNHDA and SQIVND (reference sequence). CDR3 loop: CASSPDGRYRYEQYF.

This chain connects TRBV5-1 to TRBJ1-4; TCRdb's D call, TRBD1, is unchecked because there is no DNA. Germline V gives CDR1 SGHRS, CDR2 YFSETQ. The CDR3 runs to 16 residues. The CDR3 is CASSLARGGPNEKLFF. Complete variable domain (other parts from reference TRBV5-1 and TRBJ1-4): KAGVTQTPRYLIKTRGQQVTLSCSPISGHRSVSWYQQTPGQGLQFLFEYFSETQRNKGNFPGRFSGRQFSNSRSEMNVSTLELGDSALYLCASSLARGGPNEKLFFGSGTQLSVL.

CDR3 amino acids: CSVEVPLLAGREQFF. V and J are TRBV29-1 and TRBJ2-1; without DNA, the TCRdb call of TRBD2 cannot be checked. Germline V gene sequence: CDR1 SQVTM, CDR2 ANQGSEA. The CDR3 extends over 15 amino acids.

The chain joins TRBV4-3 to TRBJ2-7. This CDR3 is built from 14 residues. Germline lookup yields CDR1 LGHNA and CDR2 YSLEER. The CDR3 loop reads CASSQDRISYEQYF.

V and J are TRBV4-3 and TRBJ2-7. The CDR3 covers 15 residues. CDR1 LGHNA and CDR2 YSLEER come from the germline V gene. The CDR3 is CASSQVATVSYEQYF.

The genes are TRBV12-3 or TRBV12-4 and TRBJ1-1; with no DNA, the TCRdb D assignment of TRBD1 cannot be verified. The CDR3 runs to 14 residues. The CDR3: CASSGPGGSTEAFF.

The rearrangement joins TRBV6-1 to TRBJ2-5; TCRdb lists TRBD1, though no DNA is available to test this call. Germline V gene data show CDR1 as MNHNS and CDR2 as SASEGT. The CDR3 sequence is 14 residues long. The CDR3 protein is CASRPQGAQETQYF.

The CDR3 loop is CASSDFGQGVQPQHF. V is TRBV6-1 and J is TRBJ1-5; TCRdb selects TRBD1, and the lack of DNA leaves this call unchecked. The CDR3 is 15 residues long. Germline V CDR1 and CDR2: MNHNS, SASEGT.

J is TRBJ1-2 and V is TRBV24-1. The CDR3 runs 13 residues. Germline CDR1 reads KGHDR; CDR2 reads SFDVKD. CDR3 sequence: CATSEKSRNGYTF.

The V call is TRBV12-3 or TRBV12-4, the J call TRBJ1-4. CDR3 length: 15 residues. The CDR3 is CASSSLLARNEKLFF.

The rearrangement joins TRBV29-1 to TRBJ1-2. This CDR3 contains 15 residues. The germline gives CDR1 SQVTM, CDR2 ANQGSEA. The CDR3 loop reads CSVLRTASSSNGYTF.